This TCR beta chain emerged from a study of blood T cell repertoires in COVID-19. This CDR3 is 16 amino acids long. The V segment lost 4 bases and the J segment 5 bases; nucleotides outside the gene matches: 13. Germline CDR1 reads SGDLS; CDR2 reads YYNGEE. Method: immunoSEQ multiplex PCR; TCRdb's copy keeps in-frame clones and lacks some. The sample lists more than 90,000 clones; roughly 84% were seen once. This sequence joins TRBV9 and TRBJ1-2; 8 nucleotides match TRBD1. This receptor was identified in a human donor in a cohort sampled during active COVID-19. Sequenced material: peripheral blood. DNA for the CDR3: TGTGCCAGCAGCTCAAGCAACCCAGGGGGCGGGTATGGCTACACCTTC. It codes for CASSSSNPGGGYGYTF.